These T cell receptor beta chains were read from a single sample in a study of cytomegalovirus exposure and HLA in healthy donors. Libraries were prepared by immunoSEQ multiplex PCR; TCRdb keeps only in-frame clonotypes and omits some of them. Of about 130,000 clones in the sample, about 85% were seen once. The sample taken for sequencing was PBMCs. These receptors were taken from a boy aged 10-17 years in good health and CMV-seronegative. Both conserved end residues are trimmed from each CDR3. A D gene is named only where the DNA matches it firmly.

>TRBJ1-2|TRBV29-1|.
SVEEGTLGIYGYP
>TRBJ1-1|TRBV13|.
ASSLSPGTEAF
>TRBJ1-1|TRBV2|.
ASSDGRSSEAF
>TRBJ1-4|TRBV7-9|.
ASSPRETTNEKLF
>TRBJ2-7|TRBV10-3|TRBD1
AIRASGTGGYEQY
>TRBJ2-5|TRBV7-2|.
ASSTLNLKETQY
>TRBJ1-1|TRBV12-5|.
ASGLVLGGRTEAF
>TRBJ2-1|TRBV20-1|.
SARDEAEQF
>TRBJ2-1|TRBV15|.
ATSRDNGIRQF
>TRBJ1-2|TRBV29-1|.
SALAPAGYT
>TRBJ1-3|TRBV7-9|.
ASSLGDSSGNTIY
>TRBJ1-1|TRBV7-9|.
ASSNPGNTEAF
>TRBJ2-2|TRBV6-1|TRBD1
ASSDGVRQGWTGELF
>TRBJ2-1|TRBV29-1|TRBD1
SVEFPDRASYNEQF
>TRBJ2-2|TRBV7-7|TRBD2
ASSLGAGGPDGELF
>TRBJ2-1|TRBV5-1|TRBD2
ASSSPGGWGEQF
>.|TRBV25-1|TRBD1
ASTRTGGVYEQY
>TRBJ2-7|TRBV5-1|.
ASSLRSDTSYEQY
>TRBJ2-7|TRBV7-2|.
ASSSPGRSYEQY
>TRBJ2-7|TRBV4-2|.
ASSSRLTYEQY
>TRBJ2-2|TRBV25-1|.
ASSELSQPRELF
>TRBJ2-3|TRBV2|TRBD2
ASTERDISTSGDSSSTDTQY
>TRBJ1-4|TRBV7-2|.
ASSPRRATNEKLF
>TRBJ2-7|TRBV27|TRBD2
ASSSLADPMDEQY
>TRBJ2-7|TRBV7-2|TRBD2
ASSFTSGSYEQY
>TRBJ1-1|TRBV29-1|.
SGSLDSPPEAF
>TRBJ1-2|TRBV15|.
ATSRNRDLVNGYT
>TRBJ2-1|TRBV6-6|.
ASSYSLEALYNEQF
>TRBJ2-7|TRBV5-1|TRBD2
ASSPTRLAGTYEQY
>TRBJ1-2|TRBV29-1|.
SVNREFEVNYGYT
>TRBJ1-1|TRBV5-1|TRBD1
ASSLAGGRAEAF
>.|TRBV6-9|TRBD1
ASSYSRDRGHPTSYEQY
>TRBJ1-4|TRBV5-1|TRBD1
ASSPGDRGDREKLF
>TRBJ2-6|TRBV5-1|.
ASSRGESSGANVLT
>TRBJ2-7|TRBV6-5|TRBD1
ASSWGQGPYEQY
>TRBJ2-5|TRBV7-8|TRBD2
ASSASLAGGPETQY